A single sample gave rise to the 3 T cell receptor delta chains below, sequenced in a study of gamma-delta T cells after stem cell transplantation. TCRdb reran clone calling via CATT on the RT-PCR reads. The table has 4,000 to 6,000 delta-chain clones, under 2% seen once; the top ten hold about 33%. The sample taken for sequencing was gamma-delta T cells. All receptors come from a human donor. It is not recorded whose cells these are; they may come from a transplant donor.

The CDR3 spells CACDSTGGLSWDTRQMFF. The CDR3 bases are TGTGCCTGTGACAGTACTGGGGGCCTCTCCTGGGACACCCGACAGATGTTTTTC. This chain links TRDV2 with TRDJ3, with 8 bases matching TRDD3. This CDR3 is built from 18 residues. The germline V gene has CDR1 GEAIGNYY and CDR2 EKD. V gave up 2 bases and J gave up 0 bases; unmatched junction bases: 5.

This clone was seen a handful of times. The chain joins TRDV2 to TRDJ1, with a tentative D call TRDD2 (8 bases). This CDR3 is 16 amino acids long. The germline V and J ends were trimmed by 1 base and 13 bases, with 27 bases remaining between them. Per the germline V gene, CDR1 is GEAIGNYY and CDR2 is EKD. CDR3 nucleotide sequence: TGTGCCTGTGACACGGTGGAGGACCTTCCTATGGGGGAACCCATCTTT. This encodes CACDTVEDLPMGEPIF.

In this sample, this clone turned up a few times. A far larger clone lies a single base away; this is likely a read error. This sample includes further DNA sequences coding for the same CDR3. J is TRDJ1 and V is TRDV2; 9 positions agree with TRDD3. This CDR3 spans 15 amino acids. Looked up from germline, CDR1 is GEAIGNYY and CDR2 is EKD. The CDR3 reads CACDTAGGFSDKLIF. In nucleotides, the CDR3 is TGTGCCTGCGACACCGCTGGGGGATTTTCCGATAAACTCATCTTT.